One sample yielded the 15 T cell receptor beta chains listed below, sequenced in a study of blood T cell repertoires in COVID-19. Here immunoSEQ multiplex PCR was the method, and the copy in TCRdb shows in-frame clones only, minus some. The table lists 180,000 or so clones, approximately 80% of them singletons, with around 10% in the top ten. The specimen sequenced was PBMCs or T cells enriched from blood (not recorded which). These receptors were taken from a man aged 50 to 60 who had recovered from COVID-19.

This chain uses TRBV7-9 with TRBJ2-1; D unresolved. This CDR3 is built from 15 residues. Germline assignment: CDR1 SEHNR and CDR2 FQNEAQ (reference sequence). V was cut by 4 bases and J by 4 bases, with 14 bases left in between. In DNA form, the CDR3 reads TGTGCCAGCAGCTCGAGTGTCCTTCGGTACAATGAGCAGTTCTTC. It translates to CASSSSVLRYNEQFF. Drawing the rest from reference TRBV7-9 and TRBJ2-1, the complete variable domain is DTGVSQNPRHKITKRGQNVTFRCDPISEHNRLYWYRQTLGQGPEFLTYFQNEAQLEKSRLLSDRFSAERPKGSFSTLEIQRTEQGDSAMYLCASSSSVLRYNEQFFGPGTRLTVL.

The V and J genes are TRBV18 and TRBJ1-4, with D tentatively TRBD1 (5 bases). V was shortened by 1 base and J by 7 bases, with 10 bases between the two germline ends. This CDR3 contains 14 residues. From germline, CDR1 is KGHSH and CDR2 LQKENI. CDR3 DNA: TGTGCCAGCTCACCACTTGGGGCCGGTGAAAAACTGTTTTTT. The encoded protein is CASSPLGAGEKLFF. Combining the CDR3 with reference TRBV18 and TRBJ1-4 gives the whole variable domain NAGVMQNPRHLVRRRGQEARLRCSPMKGHSHVYWYRQLPEEGLKFMVYLQKENIIDESGMPKERFSAEFPKEGPSILRIQQVVRGDSAAYFCASSPLGAGEKLFFGSGTQLSVL.

The gene calls are TRBV19 and TRBJ2-7, with D tentatively TRBD2 (6 bases). The V end lost 5 bases, the J end lost 9 bases, and 20 bases lay between the germline ends. Per germline, CDR1 LNHDA and CDR2 SQIVND (reference sequence). CDR3 length: 14 amino acids. CDR3 coding DNA: TGTGCCAGTAGTCCCGGAGGGACTTTCCCGGGGCAGTACTTC. It specifies CASSPGGTFPGQYF. The full variable domain, its missing parts supplied by reference TRBV19 and TRBJ2-7, is DGGITQSPKYLFRKEGQNVTLSCEQNLNHDAMYWYRQDPGQGLRLIYYSQIVNDFQKGDIAEGYSVSREKKESFPLTVTSAQKNPTAFYLCASSPGGTFPGQYFGPGTRLTVT.

The chain employs TRBV5-1 and TRBJ2-7; D is unresolved. This CDR3 comprises 14 residues. Deletions cut 0 bases from V and 1 base from J, with 8 bases between. Germline assignment: CDR1 SGHRS and CDR2 YFSETQ. The DNA of the CDR3 is TGCGCCAGCAGCTTGGGAGTCCGGTCCTACGAGCAGTACTTC. Encoded protein: CASSLGVRSYEQYF.

The V call is TRBV12-3 or TRBV12-4, the J call TRBJ1-2, with no clear D. The CDR3 is made up of 13 amino acids. Trimming shortened V by 2 bases and J by 8 bases, and 12 bases separated the two germline ends. The chain's CDR3 is CASSLSRTGGYTF. Written as DNA, the CDR3 is TGTGCCAGCAGTTTAAGCAGGACTGGGGGCTACACCTTC.

The chain joins TRBV21-1 to TRBJ2-7; the table's D call, TRBD1, has no DNA check behind it. TRBV21-1 is a documented pseudogene. CDR3 length equals 16 residues. In DNA form, the CDR3 reads TGTGCCAGCAGCAAGGGGAGACAGGGTATATTCTACGAGCAGTACTTC. Protein: CASSKGRQGIFYEQYF.

In its sample, this clone was seen a few times. J is TRBJ2-2 and V is TRBV24-1; D is undetermined. Germline V CDR1 and CDR2: KGHDR, SFDVKD. Trimming pared 4 bases from V and 2 bases from J, leaving 10 bases between. This CDR3 comprises 15 residues. The CDR3 protein is CATSDPLGNTGELFF. The CDR3 bases are TGTGCCACCAGTGACCCGCTCGGTAACACCGGGGAGCTGTTTTTT.

This rearrangement joins TRBV11-2 to TRBJ2-5; D is ambiguous. The CDR3 has 13 residues. The V and J ends lost 1 base and 5 bases respectively, with 8 bases between them. CDR1 is SGHAT and CDR2 is FQNNGV in the germline V gene. The CDR3 loop is CASSLGPKETQYF. The CDR3, as DNA: TGTGCCAGCAGCTTAGGGCCCAAGGAGACCCAGTACTTC.

The rearrangement joins TRBV25-1 to TRBJ2-7, with 8 bases matching TRBD1. CDR3 length: 13 amino acids. CDR1 is MGHDK and CDR2 is SYGVNS in the germline V gene. Losses at the gene ends were 9 bases for V and 3 bases for J; bases not matched to a gene: 7. The chain's CDR3 is CASSRTGHYEQYF. CDR3 coding DNA: TGTGCCAGTTCAAGGACAGGGCACTACGAGCAGTACTTC.

This clone was seen just once. The rearrangement links TRBV10-3 to TRBJ2-7; 10 nucleotides agree with TRBD1. The germline V gene has CDR1 ENHRY and CDR2 SYGVKD. The CDR3 contains 14 residues. Unmatched junction bases numbered 8, after V lost 7 bases and J lost 5 bases. CDR3 amino acids: CAITSGQGSNEQYF. DNA of the CDR3: TGTGCCATCACTTCGGGACAGGGGAGCAACGAGCAGTACTTC.

This rearrangement joins TRBV6-5 to TRBJ1-1, with no clear D. Looked up from germline, CDR1 is MNHEY and CDR2 is SVGAGI. CDR3 size: 13 residues. V lost 0 bases and J lost 5, with 7 bases in between. The CDR3 DNA reads TGTGCCAGCAGTTACTCGACAACTACTGAAGCTTTCTTT. As protein: CASSYSTTTEAFF.

The gene calls are TRBV9 and TRBJ1-6; D not resolved. CDR1 is SGDLS and CDR2 is YYNGEE in the germline V gene. The V gene lost 0 bases and the J gene lost 6 bases, with 10 bases spanning the gap. The CDR3 spans 15 residues. CDR3 residues: CASSVGRSGNSPLHF. The DNA of the CDR3 is TGTGCCAGCAGCGTAGGCCGATCCGGTAATTCACCCCTCCACTTT.

The rearrangement links TRBV19 to TRBJ1-5; D gene ambiguous. The length of the CDR3 is 14 residues. Trimming pared 7 bases from V and 0 bases from J, leaving 10 bases between. Per the germline V gene, CDR1 is LNHDA and CDR2 is SQIVND (reference sequence). The CDR3 loop reads CASNGLHSNQPQHF. In DNA form, the CDR3 reads TGTGCCAGTAATGGACTACATAGCAATCAGCCCCAGCATTTT.

In this sample, this clone turned up many times. This sequence joins TRBV11-2 and TRBJ1-1, with no clear D. V lost 1 base to trimming and J lost 5 bases, with 14 bases between them. This CDR3 is 15 amino acids long. CDR1 and CDR2 from the germline V gene are SGHAT and FQNNGV. The CDR3 protein is CASSLAGGVRTEAFF. The CDR3, as DNA: TGTGCCAGCAGCTTAGCGGGAGGAGTCCGGACTGAAGCTTTCTTT.

The rearrangement joins TRBV19 to TRBJ1-2; no reliable D call. CDR1 is LNHDA and CDR2 is SQIVND in the germline V gene (reference sequence). The CDR3 is 12 residues long. The ends were cut back, 10 bases at V and 0 bases at J, with 9 bases in the middle. The CDR3 DNA is TGTGCCATTTACATGGCTAACTATGGCTACACCTTC. Its translation is CAIYMANYGYTF.